This TCR beta chain came from a study of beta chain features in type 1 diabetes. One heparinised blood draw, averaging roughly 0.12 L, came from each donor. Via CD45RO/CCR7/CD25/CD127/CD95/CD27, cells of the CD4+ naive, central memory, regulatory and stem cell-like memory subsets were sorted. Study conclusions and caveats: The VDJ junctions of type 1 diabetes patients carried fewer insertions and more deletions.

The whole isolated RNA underwent reverse transcription, so sequencing captured expressed TCRB transcripts. Read counts averaged approximately 3.5 million for samples of naive, central memory and regulatory T cells. Using immunoSEQ multiplex PCR, the repertoire was profiled, and TCRdb retains in-frame clones only, with some absent. The sample lists hundreds of thousands of clones, about 15% occurring once. This clone occurred a few times. What it binds is unknown. This TCR derives from a man aged 30 to 45 in good health. Input material: central memory CD4+ T cells from blood.

The CDR3 bases are TGTGCCAGCAGTCTGGGACCCGGGAGCACAGATACGCAGTATTTT. It is translated as CASSLGPGSTDTQYF. This rearrangement joins TRBV9 to TRBJ2-3; either TRBD1 or TRBD2 may supply D (5 bases each). The CDR3 runs 15 residues. Trimming stripped 5 bases from V and 0 bases from J, with 13 bases between. CDR1 and CDR2 from the germline V gene are SGDLS and YYNGEE.